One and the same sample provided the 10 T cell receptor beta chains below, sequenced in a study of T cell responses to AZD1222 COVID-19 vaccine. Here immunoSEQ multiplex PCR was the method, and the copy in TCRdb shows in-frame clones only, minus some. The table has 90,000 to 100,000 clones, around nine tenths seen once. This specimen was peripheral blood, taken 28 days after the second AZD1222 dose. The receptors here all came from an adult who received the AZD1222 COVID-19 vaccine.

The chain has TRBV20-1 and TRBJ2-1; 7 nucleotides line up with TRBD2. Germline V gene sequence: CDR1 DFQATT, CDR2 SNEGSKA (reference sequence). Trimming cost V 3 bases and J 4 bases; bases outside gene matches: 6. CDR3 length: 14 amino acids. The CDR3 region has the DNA TGCAGTGCTAGTGGGCGGGAGATGTACAATGAGCAGTTCTTC. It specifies CSASGREMYNEQFF.

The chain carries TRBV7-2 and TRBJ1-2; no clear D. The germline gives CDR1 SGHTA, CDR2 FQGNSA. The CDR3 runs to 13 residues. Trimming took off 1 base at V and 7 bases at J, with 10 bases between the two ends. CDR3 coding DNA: TGTGCCAGCAGCTTAGAATTTCTAGGTGGCTACACCTTC. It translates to CASSLEFLGGYTF.

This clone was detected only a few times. The CDR3 here is CASSPGFLGGQTEQFF. The CDR3, as DNA: TGTGCCAGCTCACCAGGGTTTTTAGGGGGTCAGACTGAGCAGTTCTTC. V gene TRBV18 combines with J gene TRBJ2-1; D is perhaps TRBD1 (6 bases). The CDR3 loop spans 16 amino acids. Trimming cost V 2 bases and J 9 bases, with 20 bases left between them. From germline, CDR1 is KGHSH and CDR2 LQKENI.

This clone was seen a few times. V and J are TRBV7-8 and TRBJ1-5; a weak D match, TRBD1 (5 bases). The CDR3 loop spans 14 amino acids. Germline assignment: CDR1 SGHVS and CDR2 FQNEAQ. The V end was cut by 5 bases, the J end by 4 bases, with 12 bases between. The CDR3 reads CASSTGPDNQPQHF. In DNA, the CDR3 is TGTGCCAGCAGCACGGGGCCAGATAATCAGCCCCAGCATTTT.

The CDR3 here is CASSPTGSTGELFF. The DNA for the CDR3 is TGTGCCAGTAGTCCTACAGGCAGCACCGGGGAGCTGTTTTTT. The V call is TRBV19, the J call TRBJ2-2; D is perhaps TRBD1 (5 bases). Trimming took 5 bases from V and 4 from J, leaving 11 bases between them. This CDR3 is 14 amino acids long. The germline V gene encodes CDR1 LNHDA and CDR2 SQIVND (reference sequence). Using reference TRBV19 and TRBJ2-2 for the parts outside the CDR3, the full variable domain is DGGITQSPKYLFRKEGQNVTLSCEQNLNHDAMYWYRQDPGQGLRLIYYSQIVNDFQKGDIAEGYSVSREKKESFPLTVTSAQKNPTAFYLCASSPTGSTGELFFGEGSRLTVL.

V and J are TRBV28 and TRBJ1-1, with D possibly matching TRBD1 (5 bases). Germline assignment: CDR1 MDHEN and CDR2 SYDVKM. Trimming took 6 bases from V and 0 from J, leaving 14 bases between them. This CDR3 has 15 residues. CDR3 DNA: TGTGCCAGCAGCCTCCCGGGGACCATGAACACTGAAGCTTTCTTT. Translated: CASSLPGTMNTEAFF.

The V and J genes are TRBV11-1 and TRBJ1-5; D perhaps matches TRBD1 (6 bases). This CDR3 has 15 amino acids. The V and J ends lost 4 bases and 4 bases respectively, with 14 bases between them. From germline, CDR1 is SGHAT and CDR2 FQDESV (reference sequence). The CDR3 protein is CASSSDPTGNQPQHF. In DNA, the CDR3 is TGTGCCAGCAGCTCGGACCCGACAGGTAATCAGCCCCAGCATTTT.

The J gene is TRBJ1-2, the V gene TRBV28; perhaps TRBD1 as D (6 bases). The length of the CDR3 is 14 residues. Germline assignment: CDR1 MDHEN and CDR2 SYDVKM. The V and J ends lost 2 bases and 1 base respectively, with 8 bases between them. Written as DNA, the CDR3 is TGTGCCAGCAGTTTAGGACAGATTAACTATGGCTACACCTTC. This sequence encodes CASSLGQINYGYTF.

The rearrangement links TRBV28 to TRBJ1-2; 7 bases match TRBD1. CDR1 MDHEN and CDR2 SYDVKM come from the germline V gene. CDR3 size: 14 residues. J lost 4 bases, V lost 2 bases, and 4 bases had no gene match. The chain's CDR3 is CASSLATGSYGYTF. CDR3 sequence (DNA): TGTGCCAGCAGTTTAGCGACAGGGAGCTATGGCTACACCTTC.

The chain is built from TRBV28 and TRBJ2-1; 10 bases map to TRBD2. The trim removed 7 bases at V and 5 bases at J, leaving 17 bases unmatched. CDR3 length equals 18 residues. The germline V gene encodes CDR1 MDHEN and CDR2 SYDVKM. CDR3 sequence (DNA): TGTGCCAGCACCGAGCCCGGGGCTAGCGGGAGAATCCACAATGAGCAGTTCTTC. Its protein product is CASTEPGASGRIHNEQFF.